The present T cell receptor (beta chain) was sequenced within a study of blood T cells in healthy people across ages. Concerning this clonotype itself: The junction departs from the called germline gene at one end, perhaps through a read error.

The CDR3 is 18 residues long. CDR1 and CDR2 (germline): SGHDT, YYEEEE. Through a sample-barcoded 5' primer and a J-beta primer mix, a second PCR was run for roughly 6 to 11 cycles. A single record per CDR3 protein comes from TCRdb applying MiXCR to the 5' RACE reads. Counted here are about 1.6 million distinct CDR3 sequences, about 32% occurring once; the ten biggest clones make up about 11%. Sample: blood. This sequence originates from a woman between 25 and 40 years old in good health. The chain uses TRBV5-6 and TRBJ1-1; D is undetermined. The CDR3 DNA follows: TGTGCCAGCGGCTTGGGTCGAGAGTGGGCAAACCTGGAGACTGAAGCTTTCTTT. It encodes CASGLGREWANLETEAFF.